These 19 T cell receptor beta chains share one sample of origin, sequenced in a study of siplizumab effects on memory and regulatory T cells. Profiled with immunoSEQ multiplex PCR; TCRdb holds only in-frame clones, not every one. This sample has approximately 100,000 clones, with about 90% found just once. What was sequenced was Tregs sorted from blood. These receptors all come from a human donor in good health.

The chain links TRBV6-6 to TRBJ2-1, with TRBD2 identical over 9 bases. V lost 6 bases, J lost 9 bases, and 15 bases stayed unmatched. The V gene's germline CDR1 is MNHNY and CDR2 SVGAGI (reference sequence). The CDR3 runs 16 residues. The CDR3 DNA sequence: TGTGCCAGCAGCCCGGGCCGTAGCGGGAGTCGCGGTGAGCAGTTCTTC. Translating gives CASSPGRSGSRGEQFF.

V gene TRBV19 combines with J gene TRBJ2-5; 11 positions agree with TRBD2. V shed 1 base and J 5 bases; nucleotides not matched to a gene: 6. This CDR3 spans 16 amino acids. In germline, CDR1 is LNHDA, CDR2 SQIVND (reference sequence). CDR3 sequence reads: CASSIAVAGGPETQYF. DNA of the CDR3: TGTGCCAGTAGTATAGCGGTAGCGGGAGGGCCGGAGACCCAGTACTTC.

V and J are TRBV6-6 and TRBJ2-5, with 9 bases that match TRBD1. The DNA end is a closer match to TRBJ2-7, so the J assignment may be wrong. Germline lookup yields CDR1 MNHNY and CDR2 SVGAGI (reference sequence). The CDR3 covers 15 residues. This CDR3 reads CASRAPGQGSYEQYF. CDR3 DNA: TGTGCCAGCAGAGCACCGGGACAGGGATCCTACGAGCAGTACTTC.

V usage is TRBV7-3 and J usage is TRBJ1-2; the D gene is possibly TRBD1 (6 bases). Germline V CDR1 and CDR2: SGHTA, FQGTGA. Deletions cut 4 bases from V and 6 bases from J, with 15 bases between. CDR3 length: 14 amino acids. The CDR3 DNA sequence: TGTGCCAGCAGCTCGGGGGCGAAGTCTGATGGCTACACCTTC. This sequence encodes CASSSGAKSDGYTF.

V gene TRBV6-6 combines with J gene TRBJ2-7; D may be TRBD2 (7 bases). V was shortened by 0 bases and J by 7 bases, with 19 bases between the two germline ends. Germline CDR1 is MNHNY and CDR2 is SVGAGI (reference sequence). This CDR3 comprises 16 residues. CDR3 region: CASSYSRRGTIREQYF. The DNA for the CDR3 is TGTGCCAGCAGTTACTCTCGGCGGGGGACAATCAGGGAGCAGTACTTC.

The genes are TRBV7-9 and TRBJ1-1, with D unresolved. The V gene's germline CDR1 is SEHNR and CDR2 FQNEAQ (reference sequence). This CDR3 region has 12 residues. V gave up 5 bases and J gave up 3 bases, with 7 bases separating them. CDR3: CASSLPHTEAFF. CDR3 in DNA: TGTGCCAGCAGCCTCCCGCACACTGAAGCTTTCTTT.

The V gene is TRBV11-3, the J gene TRBJ2-1; TRBD1 matches 7 bases. Germline-derived CDR1 and CDR2 are SGHNT and YENEEA. The CDR3 spans 14 residues. V shed 5 bases and J 0 bases; nucleotides not matched to a gene: 1. The CDR3 nucleotides read TGTGCCAGCAGCCGGGACAGCTCCTACAATGAGCAGTTCTTC. Amino acid sequence: CASSRDSSYNEQFF.

This chain's CDR3 is CASSLVGFQETQYF. CDR3 coding DNA: TGCGCCAGCAGCTTGGTTGGGTTCCAAGAGACCCAGTACTTC. This chain connects TRBV5-1 to TRBJ2-5, with unresolved D. This CDR3 is built from 14 residues. Trimming took off 0 bases at V and 1 base at J, with 7 bases between the two ends. CDR1 and CDR2 (germline): SGHRS, YFSETQ.

The chain uses TRBV19 and TRBJ2-7; 11 bases line up with TRBD2. The trim removed 3 bases at V and 1 base at J, leaving 2 bases unmatched. The germline CDR1 and CDR2 sequences are LNHDA and SQIVND (reference sequence). The length of the CDR3 is 15 residues. CDR3 residues: CASSITSGGSYEQYF. DNA of the CDR3: TGTGCCAGTAGTATTACTAGCGGGGGATCCTACGAGCAGTACTTC.

The rearrangement uses TRBV28 and TRBJ2-7, with D perhaps matching TRBD1 (6 bases). Germline CDR1 is MDHEN and CDR2 is SYDVKM. This CDR3 has 14 residues. V was cut by 3 bases and J by 2 bases, with 11 bases left in between. In DNA, the CDR3 is TGTGCCAGCAGTTTCTCCACAGGGACCTACGAGCAGTACTTC. Translated, it gives CASSFSTGTYEQYF. Full variable domain (outside the CDR3, taken from reference TRBV28 and TRBJ2-7): DVKVTQSSRYLVKRTGEKVFLECVQDMDHENMFWYRQDPGLGLRLIYFSYDVKMKEKGDIPEGYSVSREKKERFSLILESASTNQTSMYLCASSFSTGTYEQYFGPGTRLTVT.

This clone was seen only once. The chain carries TRBV2 and TRBJ2-7; TRBD2 aligns across 11 bases. Trimming at V came to 5 bases and at J to 1 base, leaving 1 base not matched to a gene. This CDR3 is 14 amino acids long. Germline V gives CDR1 SNHLY, CDR2 FYNNEI. The CDR3 sequence is CASSLAGGSYEQYF. CDR3 in DNA: TGTGCCAGCAGTCTAGCGGGAGGATCCTACGAGCAGTACTTC.

This chain uses TRBV29-1 with TRBJ1-2, with no clear D. The CDR3 is 12 amino acids. The germline V and J ends were trimmed by 5 bases and 0 bases, with 7 bases remaining between them. Germline V gives CDR1 SQVTM, CDR2 ANQGSEA. CDR3 sequence reads: CSVIGSNYGYTF. CDR3 coding DNA: TGCAGCGTTATCGGGTCTAACTATGGCTACACCTTC.

The rearrangement joins TRBV5-1 to TRBJ1-1; 8 positions agree with TRBD1. Germline lookup yields CDR1 SGHRS and CDR2 YFSETQ. The junction had 7 bases not matched to a gene; V was cut back by 3 bases and J by 6 bases. CDR3 size: 14 residues. As DNA, the CDR3 is TGCGCCAGCAGCTGGACAGGGTTAAGCGCTGAAGCTTTCTTT. Encoded protein: CASSWTGLSAEAFF.

The chain uses TRBV5-1 and TRBJ2-1; D unresolved. The germline V gene has CDR1 SGHRS and CDR2 YFSETQ. The germline V and J ends were trimmed by 0 bases and 10 bases, with 8 bases remaining between them. The CDR3 runs 12 residues. CDR3 bases: TGCGCCAGCAGCTTGGCGCTAGGCGAGCAGTTCTTC. Amino acid sequence: CASSLALGEQFF.

The chain couples TRBV6-1 to TRBJ2-3; either TRBD1 or TRBD2 may fit D (6 bases each). Germline values: CDR1 MNHNS, CDR2 SASEGT. The V end was cut by 8 bases, the J end by 8 bases, with 20 bases between. This CDR3 has 14 residues. CDR3 residues: CASHQMEGGTTQYF. The CDR3, as DNA: TGTGCCAGCCATCAAATGGAGGGGGGAACTACGCAGTATTTT.

This clone came up once. The rearrangement joins TRBV6-1 to TRBJ2-5; no definite D call. CDR3 length equals 15 residues. V was pared by 2 bases and J by 4 bases, with 14 bases between. Germline V lookup: CDR1 MNHNS, CDR2 SASEGT. The CDR3 DNA reads as TGTGCCAGCAGTGAACAGGCTAGACGTCTAGAGACCCAGTACTTC. Its translation is CASSEQARRLETQYF.

This rearrangement joins TRBV7-9 to TRBJ2-5, with 8 bases aligning to TRBD2. The CDR3 is 15 residues long. Germline-derived CDR1 and CDR2 are SEHNR and FQNEAQ (reference sequence). The junction had 10 bases not matched to a gene; V was cut back by 5 bases and J by 5 bases. The DNA of the CDR3 is TGTGCCAGCAGCATAGTACGCGGGGGGCGGGAGACCCAGTACTTC. Translation gives CASSIVRGGRETQYF.

CDR3 loop: CASSEAGQVQYGYTF. CDR3 coding DNA: TGTGCCAGCAGTGAAGCGGGTCAGGTCCAGTATGGCTACACCTTC. The V and J genes are TRBV6-1 and TRBJ1-2; D is unresolved. Germline CDR1 and CDR2: MNHNS and SASEGT. Trimming pared 0 bases from V and 5 bases from J, leaving 13 bases between. This CDR3 is built from 15 residues.

The rearrangement uses TRBV6-5 and TRBJ2-1, with 9 bases aligning to TRBD1. There are 13 residues in the CDR3. Trimming cost V 5 bases and J 8 bases; bases outside gene matches: 4. The germline V gene has CDR1 MNHEY and CDR2 SVGAGI. The CDR3 loop reads CASSKQGADEQFF. Written as DNA, the CDR3 is TGTGCCAGCAGTAAACAGGGGGCCGATGAGCAGTTCTTC.